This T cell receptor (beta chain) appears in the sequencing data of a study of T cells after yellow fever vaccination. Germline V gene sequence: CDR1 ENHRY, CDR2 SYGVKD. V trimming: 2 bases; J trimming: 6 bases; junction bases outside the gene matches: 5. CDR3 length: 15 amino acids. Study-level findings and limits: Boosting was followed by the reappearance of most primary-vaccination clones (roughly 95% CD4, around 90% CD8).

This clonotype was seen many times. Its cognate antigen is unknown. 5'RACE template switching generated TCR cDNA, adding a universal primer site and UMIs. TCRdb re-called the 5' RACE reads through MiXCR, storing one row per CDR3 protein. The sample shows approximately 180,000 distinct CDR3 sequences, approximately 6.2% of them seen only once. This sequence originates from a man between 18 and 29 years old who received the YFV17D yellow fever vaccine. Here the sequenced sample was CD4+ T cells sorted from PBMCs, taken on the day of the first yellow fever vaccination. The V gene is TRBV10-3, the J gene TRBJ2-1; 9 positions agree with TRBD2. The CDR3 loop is CAISEQAGGSNEQFF. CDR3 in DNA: TGTGCCATCAGTGAGCAAGCGGGGGGCAGCAATGAGCAGTTCTTC.